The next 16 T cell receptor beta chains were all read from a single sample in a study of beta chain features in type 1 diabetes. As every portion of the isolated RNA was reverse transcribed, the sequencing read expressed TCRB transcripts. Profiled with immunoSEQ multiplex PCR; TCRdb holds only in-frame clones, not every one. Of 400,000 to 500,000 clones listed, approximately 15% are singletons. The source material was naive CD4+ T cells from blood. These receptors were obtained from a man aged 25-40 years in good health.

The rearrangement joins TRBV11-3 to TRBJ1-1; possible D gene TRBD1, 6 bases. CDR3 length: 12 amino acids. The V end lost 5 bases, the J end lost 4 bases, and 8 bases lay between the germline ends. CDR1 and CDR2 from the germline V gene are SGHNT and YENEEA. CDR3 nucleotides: TGTGCCAGCAGCGAACAGGGCACTGAAGCTTTCTTT. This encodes CASSEQGTEAFF.

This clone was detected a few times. The CDR3 sequence: CASSSLFRLAGDLNEQFF. The DNA for the CDR3 is TGTGCCAGCAGCTCCCTCTTTCGGCTAGCGGGAGACCTGAATGAGCAGTTCTTC. V is TRBV7-9 and J is TRBJ2-1; 10 positions match TRBD2. Losses at the gene ends were 4 bases for V and 7 bases for J; bases not matched to a gene: 16. CDR3 length: 18 residues. Germline V CDR1 and CDR2: SEHNR, FQNEAQ (reference sequence).

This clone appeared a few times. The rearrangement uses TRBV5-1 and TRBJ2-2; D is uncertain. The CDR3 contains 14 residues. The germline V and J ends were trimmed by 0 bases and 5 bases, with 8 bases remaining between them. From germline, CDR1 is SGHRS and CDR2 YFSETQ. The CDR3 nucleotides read TGCGCCAGCAGCTTGGGTCGGGTTACCGGGGAGCTGTTTTTT. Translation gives CASSLGRVTGELFF.

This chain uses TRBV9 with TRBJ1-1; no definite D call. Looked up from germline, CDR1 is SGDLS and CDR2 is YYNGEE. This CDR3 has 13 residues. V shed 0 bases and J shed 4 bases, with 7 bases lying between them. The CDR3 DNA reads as TGTGCCAGCAGCGTAGTTCCGGCCACTGAAGCTTTCTTT. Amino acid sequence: CASSVVPATEAFF.

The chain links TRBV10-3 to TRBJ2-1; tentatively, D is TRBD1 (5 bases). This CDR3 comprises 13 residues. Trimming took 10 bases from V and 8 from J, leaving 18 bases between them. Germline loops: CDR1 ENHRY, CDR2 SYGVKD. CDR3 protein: CATLAQTGYEQFF. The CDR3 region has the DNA TGTGCCACGCTCGCCCAAACAGGTTATGAGCAGTTCTTC.

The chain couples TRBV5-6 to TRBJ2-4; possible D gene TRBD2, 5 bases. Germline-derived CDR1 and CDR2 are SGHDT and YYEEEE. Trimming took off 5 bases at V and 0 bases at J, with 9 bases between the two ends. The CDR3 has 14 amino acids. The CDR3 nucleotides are TGTGCCAGCAGGCGGGCCCTAGCCAAAAACATTCAGTACTTC. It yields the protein CASRRALAKNIQYF.

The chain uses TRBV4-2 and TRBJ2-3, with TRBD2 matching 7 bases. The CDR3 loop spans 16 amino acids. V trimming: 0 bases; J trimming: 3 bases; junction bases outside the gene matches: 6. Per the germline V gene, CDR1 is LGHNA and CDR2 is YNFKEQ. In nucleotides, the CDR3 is TGTGCCAGCAGCCAAGATTTGGCGGGAGCAACAGATACGCAGTATTTT. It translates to CASSQDLAGATDTQYF.

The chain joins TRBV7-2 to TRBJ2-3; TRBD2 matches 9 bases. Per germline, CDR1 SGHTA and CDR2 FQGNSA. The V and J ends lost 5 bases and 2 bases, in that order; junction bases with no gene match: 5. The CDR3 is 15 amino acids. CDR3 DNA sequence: TGTGCCAGCAGCCGGGCTAGCGGGGCCACAGATACGCAGTATTTT. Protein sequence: CASSRASGATDTQYF.

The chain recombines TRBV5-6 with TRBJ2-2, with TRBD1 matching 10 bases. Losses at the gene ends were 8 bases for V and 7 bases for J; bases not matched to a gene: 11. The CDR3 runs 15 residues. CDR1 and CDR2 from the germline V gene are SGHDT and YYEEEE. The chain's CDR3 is CASGGDRGSFGELFF. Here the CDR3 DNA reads TGTGCCAGTGGCGGGGACAGGGGATCATTCGGGGAGCTGTTTTTT.

The CDR3 DNA reads TGTGCCAGCAGCCAGAGAGTCTCCTATAATTCACCCCTCCACTTT. Encoded protein: CASSQRVSYNSPLHF. The J gene is TRBJ1-6, the V gene TRBV6-5, with unresolved D. The V end was cut by 6 bases, the J end by 0 bases, with 9 bases between. Germline CDR1 and CDR2: MNHEY and SVGAGI. This CDR3 comprises 15 residues.

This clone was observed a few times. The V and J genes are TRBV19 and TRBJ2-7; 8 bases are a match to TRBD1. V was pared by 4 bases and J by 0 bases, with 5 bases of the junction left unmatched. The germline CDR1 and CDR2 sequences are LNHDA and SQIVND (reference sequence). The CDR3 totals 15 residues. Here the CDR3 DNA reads TGTGCCAGTAGTACCCGGACAGGGAGCTCCTACGAGCAGTACTTC. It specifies CASSTRTGSSYEQYF.

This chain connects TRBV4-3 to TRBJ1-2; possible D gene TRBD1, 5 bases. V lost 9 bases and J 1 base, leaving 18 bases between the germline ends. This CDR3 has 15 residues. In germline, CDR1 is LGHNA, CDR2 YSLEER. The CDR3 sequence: CASTPTQGYNYGYTF. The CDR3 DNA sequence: TGCGCCAGTACTCCAACGCAGGGATATAACTATGGCTACACCTTC.

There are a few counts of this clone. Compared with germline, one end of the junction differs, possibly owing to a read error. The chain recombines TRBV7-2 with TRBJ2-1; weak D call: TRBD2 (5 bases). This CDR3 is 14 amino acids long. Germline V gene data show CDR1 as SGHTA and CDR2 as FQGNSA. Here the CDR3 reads CASSLALGQNEQFF. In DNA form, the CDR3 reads TGTGCCAGCAGCCTAGCTTTAGGTCAAAATGAGCAGTTCTTC.

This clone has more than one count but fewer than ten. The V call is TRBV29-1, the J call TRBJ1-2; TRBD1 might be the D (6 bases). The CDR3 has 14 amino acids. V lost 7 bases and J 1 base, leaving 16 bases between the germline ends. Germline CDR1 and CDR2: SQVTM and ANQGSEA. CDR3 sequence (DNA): TGCAGCGCTGGGGGGCCAGAGAATAACTATGGCTACACCTTC. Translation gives CSAGGPENNYGYTF.

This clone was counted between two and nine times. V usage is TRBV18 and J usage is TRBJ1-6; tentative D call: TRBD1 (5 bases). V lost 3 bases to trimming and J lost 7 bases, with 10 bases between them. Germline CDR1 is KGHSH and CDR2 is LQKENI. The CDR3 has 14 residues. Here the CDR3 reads CASSPGARNSPLHF. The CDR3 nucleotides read TGTGCCAGCTCACCTGGGGCGCGGAATTCACCCCTCCACTTT.

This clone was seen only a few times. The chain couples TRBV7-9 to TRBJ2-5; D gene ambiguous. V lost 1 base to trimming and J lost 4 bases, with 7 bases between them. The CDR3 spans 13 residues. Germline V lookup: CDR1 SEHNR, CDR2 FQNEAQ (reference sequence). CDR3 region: CASSLEPTETQYF. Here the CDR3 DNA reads TGTGCCAGCAGCTTAGAACCGACAGAGACCCAGTACTTC. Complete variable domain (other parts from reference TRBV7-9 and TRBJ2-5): DTGVSQNPRHKITKRGQNVTFRCDPISEHNRLYWYRQTLGQGPEFLTYFQNEAQLEKSRLLSDRFSAERPKGSFSTLEIQRTEQGDSAMYLCASSLEPTETQYFGPGTRLLVL.